Below, 20 T cell receptor beta chains from the same sample are listed, as sequenced in a study of chemoradiotherapy in HPV16-positive cancers. TCRdb's copy holds only in-frame clones and misses some; the assay was immunoSEQ multiplex PCR. Of about 12,000 clones in the sample, less than 80% were seen once. Sampling was carried out from a patient who underwent chemoradiotherapy. These receptor sequences come from a human donor with HPV-associated anogenital cancer.

This chain links TRBV28 with TRBJ1-3, with 8 bases aligning to TRBD1. Germline V gene data show CDR1 as MDHEN and CDR2 as SYDVKM. V lost 4 bases to trimming and J lost 0 bases; unmatched junction nucleotides: 11. The CDR3 covers 18 residues. The CDR3 protein is CASSSPSPGTGSGNTIYF. CDR3 sequence (DNA): TGTGCCAGCAGTTCCCCCTCTCCCGGGACAGGCTCTGGAAACACCATATATTTT.

This chain uses TRBV29-1 with TRBJ1-2; D might be TRBD1 (6 bases). This CDR3 region has 14 residues. The V gene's germline CDR1 is SQVTM and CDR2 ANQGSEA. V gave up 3 bases and J gave up 2 bases, with 13 bases separating them. The CDR3 reads CSVDSRGSNYGYTF. CDR3 DNA sequence: TGCAGCGTTGACTCCAGGGGCAGCAACTATGGCTACACCTTC. Together with reference TRBV29-1 and TRBJ1-2, the CDR3 gives the full variable domain: SAVISQKPSRDICQRGTSLTIQCQVDSQVTMMFWYRQQPGQSLTLIATANQGSEATYESGFVIDKFPISRPNLTFSTLTVSNMSPEDSSIYLCSVDSRGSNYGYTFGSGTRLTVV.

In nucleotides, the CDR3 is TGTGCCAGCAGTTTATCTCTTGCCAGTCGGCTAGCGGGATTCCCAGATACGCAGTATTTT. This sequence encodes CASSLSLASRLAGFPDTQYF. The chain uses TRBV28 and TRBJ2-3, with 9 nucleotides matching TRBD2. Germline values: CDR1 MDHEN, CDR2 SYDVKM. This CDR3 comprises 20 residues. V lost 1 base, J lost 4 bases, and 18 bases stayed unmatched.

This chain joins TRBV6-5 and TRBJ2-5; D gene ambiguous. The V gene's germline CDR1 is MNHEY and CDR2 SVGAGI. The CDR3 is made up of 12 amino acids. V was shortened by 4 bases and J by 5 bases, with 8 bases between the two germline ends. CDR3 coding DNA: TGTGCCAGCAGTTCCCTAATGGAGACCCAGTACTTC. Translation: CASSSLMETQYF.

V is TRBV6-6 and J is TRBJ2-7, with D tentatively TRBD1 or TRBD2 (6 bases each). The CDR3 has 14 residues. CDR1 and CDR2 from the germline V gene are MNHNY and SVGAGI (reference sequence). Trimming shortened V by 8 bases and J by 5 bases, and 19 bases separated the two germline ends. The chain's CDR3 is CASGLMGGAHEQYF. CDR3 nucleotides: TGTGCCAGCGGTTTGATGGGGGGCGCACACGAGCAGTACTTC.

In its sample, this clone was seen once. The genes are TRBV4-1 and TRBJ2-6, with 10 bases matching TRBD1. Per the germline V gene, CDR1 is MGHRA and CDR2 is YSYEKL. The V segment lost 3 bases and the J segment 3 bases; nucleotides outside the gene matches: 5. This CDR3 has 17 residues. The CDR3 bases are TGCGCCAGCAGCCATGGGACAGGGGTACTTGGGGCCAACGTCCTGACTTTC. Translating gives CASSHGTGVLGANVLTF.

The rearrangement uses TRBV11-2 and TRBJ1-4; 7 nucleotides align to TRBD1. With 5 bases clipped from V and 5 bases from J, the junction kept 11 bases outside the gene matches. Germline V lookup: CDR1 SGHAT, CDR2 FQNNGV. The CDR3 has 16 amino acids. CDR3 in amino acids: CASSPGSAGGNEKLFF. In DNA, the CDR3 is TGTGCCAGCAGCCCAGGATCAGCAGGGGGGAATGAAAAACTGTTTTTT.

This clone was recorded a few times. The chain joins TRBV28 to TRBJ2-5; D unresolved. Trimming removed 3 bases at V and 0 bases at J, with 5 bases between. CDR1 is MDHEN, CDR2 SYDVKM, per germline. CDR3 size: 13 residues. The DNA of the CDR3 is TGTGCCAGCAGTTTCAGGTACCAAGAGACCCAGTACTTC. It codes for CASSFRYQETQYF.

The chain uses TRBV7-9 and TRBJ2-7; tentative D call: TRBD2 (5 bases). This CDR3 spans 15 amino acids. CDR1 SEHNR and CDR2 FQNEAQ come from the germline V gene (reference sequence). V lost 1 base, J lost 6 bases, and 16 bases lay in between. CDR3 amino acids: CASSLGGYMSAEQYF. The DNA for the CDR3 is TGTGCCAGCAGCTTAGGAGGGTATATGTCGGCCGAGCAGTACTTC.

This chain links TRBV6-4 with TRBJ2-3; 8 bases are a match to TRBD1. The CDR3 totals 15 residues. Germline loops: CDR1 MRHNA, CDR2 SNTAGT. The J segment lost 2 bases and the V segment lost 2 bases, leaving 3 bases of the junction unmatched. The CDR3 reads CASSDGGQDTDTQYF. DNA of the CDR3: TGTGCCAGCAGTGACGGGGGACAGGACACAGATACGCAGTATTTT.

The rearrangement joins TRBV7-8 to TRBJ2-1; unclear D gene. In germline, CDR1 is SGHVS, CDR2 FQNEAQ. CDR3 length: 12 residues. Trimming removed 0 bases from V and 8 bases from J, with 5 bases in between. The CDR3 here is CASSLATYEQFF. DNA for the CDR3: TGTGCCAGCAGCTTAGCTACCTATGAGCAGTTCTTC. Filled out from reference TRBV7-8 and TRBJ2-1, the complete variable domain reads GAGVSQSPRYKVAKRGQDVALRCDPISGHVSLFWYQQALGQGPEFLTYFQNEAQLDKSGLPSDRFFAERPEGSVSTLKIQRTQQEDSAVYLCASSLATYEQFFGPGTRLTVL.

The chain combines TRBV7-9 with TRBJ1-4, with 8 bases lining up with TRBD1. The CDR3 has 15 residues. With 1 base clipped from V and 8 bases from J, the junction kept 6 bases outside the gene matches. From germline, CDR1 is SEHNR and CDR2 FQNEAQ (reference sequence). This CDR3 is CASSLGGTGWEKLFF. The CDR3 DNA reads TGTGCCAGCAGCTTAGGAGGGACAGGTTGGGAAAAACTGTTTTTT.

The gene calls are TRBV30 and TRBJ2-7; 8 bases map to TRBD1. Per the germline V gene, CDR1 is GTSNPN and CDR2 is SVGIG (reference sequence). The CDR3 loop spans 13 amino acids. The junction had 6 bases not matched to a gene; V was cut back by 5 bases and J by 3 bases. Here the CDR3 reads CAWETGVHYEQYF. The CDR3 DNA reads as TGTGCCTGGGAGACAGGGGTCCACTACGAGCAGTACTTC.

This sequence joins TRBV4-3 and TRBJ2-5, with 7 bases aligning to TRBD1. The better agreement between TRBJ2-7 and the DNA end casts doubt on the J call. Germline values: CDR1 LGHNA, CDR2 YSLEER. The CDR3 has 16 residues. This CDR3 is CASSQGLGDSSYEQYF. The CDR3 DNA is TGCGCCAGCAGCCAAGGTTTGGGGGACAGCTCCTACGAGCAGTACTTC.

The chain has TRBV4-1 and TRBJ2-1, with 8 bases lining up with TRBD2. Trimming at V came to 1 base and at J to 1 base, leaving 3 bases not matched to a gene. The CDR3 loop spans 16 amino acids. Germline V lookup: CDR1 MGHRA, CDR2 YSYEKL. CDR3 bases: TGCGCCAGCAGCCAAGGGATAGCGGGATCCTACAATGAGCAGTTCTTC. As protein: CASSQGIAGSYNEQFF.

The chain recombines TRBV9 with TRBJ2-7; D is ambiguous. V lost 0 bases and J 1 base, leaving 11 bases between the germline ends. The germline CDR1 and CDR2 sequences are SGDLS and YYNGEE. CDR3 size: 15 residues. As DNA, the CDR3 is TGTGCCAGCAGCGTAGAGCCACAGCCGTCCTACGAGCAGTACTTC. Translating it yields CASSVEPQPSYEQYF.

This clone was recorded once. The gene calls are TRBV6-1 and TRBJ1-5, with D possibly TRBD1 on 6 matching bases. The CDR3 loop spans 14 amino acids. Germline CDR1 MNHNS, CDR2 SASEGT. Deletions cut 1 base from V and 7 bases from J, with 11 bases between. The CDR3 nucleotides are TGTGCCAGCAGTGAAGGGAGGGGGGGGCAGCCCCAGCATTTT. Translated: CASSEGRGGQPQHF.

V gene TRBV7-8 combines with J gene TRBJ2-3, with TRBD1 matching 9 bases. Germline V gene lookup returns CDR1 SGHVS and CDR2 FQNEAQ. This CDR3 comprises 14 residues. After removal of 5 bases from V and 4 bases from J, the junction contained 4 bases not matched to a gene. The CDR3 nucleotides read TGTGCCAGCAGCCTTTGGACAGGGGCAGATACGCAGTATTTT. It yields the protein CASSLWTGADTQYF.

The V call is TRBV28, the J call TRBJ2-7, with TRBD2 as a possible D gene (6 bases). CDR1 and CDR2 (germline): MDHEN, SYDVKM. The CDR3 runs 14 residues. V was cut by 3 bases and J by 4 bases, with 13 bases left in between. DNA for the CDR3: TGTGCCAGCAGTTTGTCACCTGGGAGGTACGAGCAGTACTTC. Amino acid sequence: CASSLSPGRYEQYF.

This chain links TRBV13 with TRBJ1-2, with D maybe TRBD1 (5 bases). The CDR3 is 14 residues long. The germline gives CDR1 PRHDT, CDR2 FYEKMQ (reference sequence). Trimming pared 5 bases from V and 1 base from J, leaving 11 bases between. CDR3 in amino acids: CASSRSGFNYGYTF. The CDR3, as DNA: TGTGCCAGCAGCCGTTCAGGGTTTAACTATGGCTACACCTTC.